This TCR beta chain was sequenced for a study of blood T cell repertoires in COVID-19. Living in about 25 US areas, the participants were between roughly 18 and 90 years of age. Trimming cost V 2 bases and J 4 bases; bases outside gene matches: 9. This CDR3 is 15 amino acids long. Germline V gene data show CDR1 as GTSNPN and CDR2 as SVGIG (reference sequence). As originally analysed: By means of reference gene primer amplification, nucleated cell counts were estimated. TCRdb's table, derived via immunoSEQ multiplex PCR, lists solely in-frame clones and lacks some. V and J calls and clone size come straight from that table; D and trimming were deduced from the DNA. The table records some 200,000 clones, about 86% of them present only once.

This TCR was recovered from a woman between 40 and 55 years old with acute COVID-19. Sequenced input: PBMCs or T cells enriched from blood (not recorded which). The V call is TRBV30, the J call TRBJ1-2; 8 bases align to TRBD1. The CDR3 here is CAWSTSDRVVYGYTF. CDR3 bases: TGTGCCTGGAGTACCTCGGACAGGGTCGTCTATGGCTACACCTTC.